The 24 T cell receptor beta chains below all came from one sample that was sequenced in a study of shared clonotypes between healthy human individuals. The repertoire was sequenced with immunoSEQ multiplex PCR; TCRdb's copy has only in-frame clones and lacks some. The table has approximately 530,000 clones, more than 95% seen once. The sequenced sample was naive CD4+ T cells sorted from blood. This sample's subset: CD45RA+ positively selected. These receptors all come from a woman aged 25-40 years in good health.

This rearrangement joins TRBV30 to TRBJ1-5, with a possible D match to TRBD1 (5 bases). The CDR3 spans 13 residues. The V gene's germline CDR1 is GTSNPN and CDR2 SVGIG (reference sequence). Trimming removed 0 bases at V and 6 bases at J, with 9 bases between. CDR3 sequence (DNA): TGTGCCTGGAGTGTAGCTGGGGGTCAGCCCCAGCATTTT. Translating it yields CAWSVAGGQPQHF.

This clone has only one observation. The chain carries TRBV28 and TRBJ2-5; the D call may be TRBD1 or TRBD2 (5 bases each). The end of the DNA is better explained by TRBJ2-7, so the J call may be wrong. The length of the CDR3 is 13 residues. The germline gives CDR1 MDHEN, CDR2 SYDVKM. This chain's CDR3 is CASSLKGPYEQYF. CDR3 nucleotides: TGTGCCAGCAGTTTAAAGGGACCCTACGAGCAGTACTTC.

This sequence joins TRBV20-1 and TRBJ2-1; D uncertain. From germline, CDR1 is DFQATT and CDR2 SNEGSKA (reference sequence). CDR3 length: 11 residues. Written as DNA, the CDR3 is TGCAGGGCCGGGCCACCGAATGAGCAGTTCTTC. The encoded protein is CRAGPPNEQFF.

This clone was recorded once. The chain combines TRBV13 with TRBJ2-6, with a weak D call TRBD2 (6 bases). Germline lookup yields CDR1 PRHDT and CDR2 FYEKMQ (reference sequence). With 2 bases removed from V and 4 bases from J, the gap between germline ends came to 18 bases. There are 18 residues in the CDR3. CDR3 protein: CASSLLPGVSSGANVLTF. The CDR3 DNA sequence: TGTGCCAGCAGCTTACTACCGGGAGTCTCGTCAGGGGCCAACGTCCTGACTTTC.

The chain has TRBV10-3 and TRBJ2-7; a possible D gene is TRBD1 (5 bases). The V gene lost 3 bases and the J gene lost 1 base, with 13 bases spanning the gap. The length of the CDR3 is 15 residues. CDR1 and CDR2 from the germline V gene are ENHRY and SYGVKD. CDR3 in amino acids: CAISEGGRASYEQYF. The CDR3 DNA reads TGTGCCATCAGTGAAGGTGGCAGGGCATCCTACGAGCAGTACTTC.

The chain joins TRBV9 to TRBJ2-5; 8 bases line up with TRBD2. This CDR3 spans 13 amino acids. The germline CDR1 and CDR2 sequences are SGDLS and YYNGEE. After removal of 1 base from V and 4 bases from J, the junction contained 0 bases not matched to a gene. CDR3 sequence (DNA): TGTGCCAGCAGCGTACTAGCGGGAGAGACCCAGTACTTC. This encodes CASSVLAGETQYF.

As DNA, the CDR3 is TGTGCCAGCGTCGGACAGGGCAATCAGCCCCAGCATTTT. This gives the protein CASVGQGNQPQHF. The chain links TRBV2 to TRBJ1-5, with 7 positions matching TRBD1. The V gene's germline CDR1 is SNHLY and CDR2 FYNNEI. Trimming removed 8 bases from V and 2 bases from J; junction bases left unmatched: 3. The CDR3 covers 13 residues. The full variable domain, rest sourced from reference TRBV2 and TRBJ1-5, is EPEVTQTPSHQVTQMGQEVILRCVPISNHLYFYWYRQILGQKVEFLVSFYNNEISEKSEIFDDQFSVERPDGSNFTLKIRSTKLEDSAMYFCASVGQGNQPQHFGDGTRLSIL.

V and J are TRBV6-4 and TRBJ1-2; D possibly corresponds to TRBD1 (6 bases). The CDR3 has 15 amino acids. From germline, CDR1 is MRHNA and CDR2 SNTAGT. V dropped 0 bases and J dropped 3 bases, with 11 bases sitting between them. The CDR3 loop reads CASSDSRAGDYGYTF. CDR3 bases: TGTGCCAGCAGTGACTCGCGGGCAGGGGACTATGGCTACACCTTC.

This chain joins TRBV10-3 and TRBJ2-2; D is uncertain. CDR3 length equals 13 residues. With 4 bases removed from V and 5 bases from J, the gap between germline ends came to 8 bases. Germline lookup yields CDR1 ENHRY and CDR2 SYGVKD. The CDR3 DNA is TGTGCCATCAGTGCTCTGGAGACCGGGGAGCTGTTTTTT. Translating it yields CAISALETGELFF.

The rearrangement joins TRBV28 to TRBJ1-4; TRBD1 matches 10 bases. J gave up 6 bases and V 2 bases, and 9 bases lay outside the gene matches. The CDR3 is made up of 17 amino acids. Looked up from germline, CDR1 is MDHEN and CDR2 is SYDVKM. CDR3 region: CASSLQGQGPSDEKLFF. CDR3 nucleotides: TGTGCCAGCAGTTTACAGGGACAGGGGCCCTCGGATGAAAAACTGTTTTTT.

This chain joins TRBV1 and TRBJ1-2; the table calls TRBD1, which could not be checked here. TRBV1 is marked as a pseudogene. CDR3 size: 15 residues. The CDR3 DNA is TGCACCAGCAGGGACAACGACAAGGGAATTGGTGGCTACACCTTC. It is translated as CTSRDNDKGIGGYTF.

Concerning this clone itself: At one of its ends the junction is not consistent with the germline gene, which may arise from a read error. The chain has TRBV7-9 and TRBJ2-7, with 10 bases identical to TRBD1. CDR3 size: 12 residues. Germline CDR1 and CDR2: SEHNR and FQNEAQ (reference sequence). The CDR3 here is CASSLEGDRGIF. The CDR3 DNA follows: TGTGCCAGCAGCTTAGAGGGGGACAGGGGAATCTTC.

The V call is TRBV28, the J call TRBJ2-3; D is undetermined. V lost 4 bases, J lost 3 bases, and 14 bases lay in between. The CDR3 is 15 amino acids. Germline values: CDR1 MDHEN, CDR2 SYDVKM. The CDR3 loop reads CASSSQSAPTDTQYF. In nucleotides, the CDR3 is TGTGCCAGCAGTTCCCAGAGCGCCCCAACAGATACGCAGTATTTT.

Concerning this clone itself: At the DNA level, this CDR3 is encoded by other sequences in the same sample as well. V usage is TRBV6-5 and J usage is TRBJ1-5, with D possibly TRBD1 on 5 matching bases. Looked up from germline, CDR1 is MNHEY and CDR2 is SVGAGI. Deletions cut 8 bases from V and 1 base from J, with 6 bases between. This CDR3 is built from 12 residues. The chain's CDR3 is CASRGSNQPQHF. In DNA form, the CDR3 reads TGTGCCAGCCGGGGCAGCAATCAGCCCCAGCATTTT.

V usage is TRBV5-1 and J usage is TRBJ1-1; 9 bases map to TRBD1. The CDR3 totals 14 residues. Trimming removed 5 bases from V and 4 bases from J; junction bases left unmatched: 6. Germline V lookup: CDR1 SGHRS, CDR2 YFSETQ. CDR3 nucleotides: TGCGCCAGCAGGCGGACAGGGGAAGGCACTGAAGCTTTCTTT. This sequence encodes CASRRTGEGTEAFF. Full variable domain (missing parts from reference TRBV5-1 and TRBJ1-1): KAGVTQTPRYLIKTRGQQVTLSCSPISGHRSVSWYQQTPGQGLQFLFEYFSETQRNKGNFPGRFSGRQFSNSRSEMNVSTLELGDSALYLCASRRTGEGTEAFFGQGTRLTVV.

The chain uses TRBV15 and TRBJ2-7, with 12 bases fitting TRBD2. CDR1 LNHNV and CDR2 YYDKDF come from the germline V gene (reference sequence). This CDR3 has 17 residues. The junction had 5 bases not matched to a gene; V was cut back by 0 bases and J by 2 bases. The CDR3 DNA reads TGTGCCACCAGCAGAGATCGAGGACTAGCGGGGACCTACGAGCAGTACTTC. Translated: CATSRDRGLAGTYEQYF. Complete variable domain (other parts from reference TRBV15 and TRBJ2-7): DAMVIQNPRYQVTQFGKPVTLSCSQTLNHNVMYWYQQKSSQAPKLLFHYYDKDFNNEADTPDNFQSRRPNTSFCFLDIRSPGLGDTAMYLCATSRDRGLAGTYEQYFGPGTRLTVT.

CDR3 DNA: TGCAGCGCGGGAGTTTCTAACAATGAGCAGTTCTTC. Its translation is CSAGVSNNEQFF. This chain joins TRBV29-1 and TRBJ2-1, with a possible D match to TRBD2 (6 bases). Trimming removed 7 bases at V and 5 bases at J, with 12 bases between. The CDR3 is 12 residues long. Germline CDR1 is SQVTM and CDR2 is ANQGSEA.

The chain uses TRBV5-5 and TRBJ2-4; no definite D call. V was pared by 5 bases and J by 0 bases, with 9 bases between. The CDR3 extends over 14 amino acids. CDR1 is SGHKS and CDR2 is YYEKEE in the germline V gene (reference sequence). CDR3 sequence (DNA): TGTGCCAGCAGTGGTCCCCTAGCCAAAAACATTCAGTACTTC. Translating gives CASSGPLAKNIQYF.

The rearrangement uses TRBV30 and TRBJ1-2; unclear D gene. Germline values: CDR1 GTSNPN, CDR2 SVGIG (reference sequence). The CDR3 contains 13 residues. The germline V and J ends were trimmed by 0 bases and 0 bases, with 5 bases remaining between them. CDR3 protein: CAWSVNTNYGYTF. The CDR3 DNA reads TGTGCCTGGAGTGTAAACACTAACTATGGCTACACCTTC.

V is TRBV11-3 and J is TRBJ2-2, with 7 bases matching TRBD1. J was trimmed by 1 base and V by 4 bases; bases with no gene match: 12. The CDR3 is 18 residues long. The V gene's germline CDR1 is SGHNT and CDR2 YENEEA. DNA of the CDR3: TGTGCCAGCAGCTCGTACCAGGCAGGGGGAAGGAACACCGGGGAGCTGTTTTTT. Protein sequence: CASSSYQAGGRNTGELFF.

The V call is TRBV30, the J call TRBJ2-3; 8 nucleotides line up with TRBD2. Trimming removed 1 base from V and 2 bases from J; junction bases left unmatched: 5. CDR1 GTSNPN and CDR2 SVGIG come from the germline V gene (reference sequence). This CDR3 has 15 amino acids. The CDR3: CAWSDSGDDTDTQYF. The CDR3 DNA follows: TGTGCCTGGAGTGATAGCGGGGACGACACAGATACGCAGTATTTT.

This clone came up once. V is TRBV11-2 and J is TRBJ2-7; 12 bases agree with TRBD2. The CDR3 has 15 amino acids. After removal of 5 bases from V and 2 bases from J, the junction contained 4 bases not matched to a gene. Germline V CDR1 and CDR2: SGHAT, FQNNGV. For the CDR3, the DNA is TGTGCCAGCAGCCTCCGGACTAGCGGGACCTACGAGCAGTACTTC. Protein sequence: CASSLRTSGTYEQYF.

J is TRBJ1-1 and V is TRBV7-8, with 7 positions matching TRBD1. The trim removed 5 bases at V and 1 base at J, leaving 7 bases unmatched. The CDR3 has 15 residues. Looked up from germline, CDR1 is SGHVS and CDR2 is FQNEAQ. Here the CDR3 DNA reads TGTGCCAGCAGCAGGTCCGGGACAGAGAACACTGAAGCTTTCTTT. Translated: CASSRSGTENTEAFF.

The chain couples TRBV7-8 to TRBJ2-7; 8 nucleotides line up with TRBD1. The CDR3 spans 15 residues. In germline, CDR1 is SGHVS, CDR2 FQNEAQ. With 0 bases clipped from V and 4 bases from J, the junction kept 5 bases outside the gene matches. CDR3 region: CASSLARRQGYEQYF. The CDR3 DNA follows: TGTGCCAGCAGCTTAGCGCGGCGACAGGGGTACGAGCAGTACTTC.